This passage covers 21 T cell receptor beta chains from one sample sequenced in a study of cytomegalovirus exposure and HLA in healthy donors. Primers included in the PCR were 60 Vbeta and 13 Jbeta primers. Libraries were prepared by immunoSEQ multiplex PCR; TCRdb keeps only in-frame clonotypes and omits some of them. The table lists roughly 200,000 clones, about 77% of them singletons, with more than 2% in the top ten. Sequences were obtained from PBMCs. These receptors all come from a man in his 60s in good health and CMV-seronegative.

This clone was seen a handful of times. This sequence joins TRBV5-8 and TRBJ2-7; the D is unclear. The CDR3 totals 11 residues. Germline CDR1 SGHTS, CDR2 YDEGEE. The V end lost 4 bases, the J end lost 3 bases, and 5 bases lay between the germline ends. CDR3 residues: CASSRLYEQYF. CDR3 DNA: TGTGCCAGCAGCCGTCTCTACGAGCAGTACTTC.

The chain combines TRBV28 with TRBJ2-1, with 10 bases lining up with TRBD2. The length of the CDR3 is 14 residues. After removal of 3 bases from V and 4 bases from J, the junction contained 0 bases not matched to a gene. CDR1 and CDR2 from the germline V gene are MDHEN and SYDVKM. The CDR3 nucleotides are TGTGCCAGCAGTTTGGGACTAGCGTACAATGAGCAGTTCTTC. This translates into CASSLGLAYNEQFF.

The V call is TRBV5-4, the J call TRBJ1-1; 7 nucleotides agree with TRBD1. V trimming: 3 bases; J trimming: 5 bases; junction bases outside the gene matches: 7. The germline CDR1 and CDR2 sequences are SGHNT and YYREEE (reference sequence). CDR3 length: 14 amino acids. The DNA for the CDR3 is TGTGCCAGCAGCTATAATACCAGGGGGACTGAAGCTTTCTTT. It is translated as CASSYNTRGTEAFF.

This chain connects TRBV5-1 to TRBJ1-2; weak D call: TRBD1 (6 bases). Germline CDR1 is SGHRS and CDR2 is YFSETQ. V was trimmed by 7 bases and J by 1 base, leaving 17 bases between them. The CDR3 is made up of 15 amino acids. This CDR3 is CASGLSDSVNYGYTF. DNA for the CDR3: TGCGCCAGCGGCCTTTCGGACAGCGTTAACTATGGCTACACCTTC.

This chain joins TRBV7-3 and TRBJ1-1, with D possibly being TRBD1 (5 bases). In germline, CDR1 is SGHTA, CDR2 FQGTGA. Trimming shortened V by 1 base and J by 7 bases, and 16 bases separated the two germline ends. The CDR3 loop spans 15 amino acids. In DNA, the CDR3 is TGTGCCAGCAGCTTAATTGGCGGGGCCTCCCGTGAAGCTTTCTTT. It specifies CASSLIGGASREAFF.

The sample holds one count of this clone. The chain is built from TRBV7-9 and TRBJ1-5, with unresolved D. Per germline, CDR1 SEHNR and CDR2 FQNEAQ (reference sequence). This CDR3 has 16 amino acids. The ends were cut back, 1 base at V and 3 bases at J, with 13 bases in the middle. For the CDR3, the DNA is TGTGCCAGCAGCTTAGGCCCAGGAGGGTTCAATCAGCCCCAGCATTTT. It encodes CASSLGPGGFNQPQHF.

The chain couples TRBV15 to TRBJ2-5; 10 nucleotides agree with TRBD2. The germline CDR1 and CDR2 sequences are LNHNV and YYDKDF (reference sequence). This CDR3 contains 16 residues. The J segment lost 1 base and the V segment lost 6 bases, leaving 8 bases of the junction unmatched. The CDR3, as DNA: TGTGCCACCAGGCGAGCGGGAGGGTTCAGCCAAGAGACCCAGTACTTC. It yields the protein CATRRAGGFSQETQYF.

With regard to this clone: One end of the junction does not line up with germline, which may come from a read error. The rearrangement uses TRBV7-7 and TRBJ2-1; a weak D match, TRBD2 (7 bases). This CDR3 contains 13 residues. Germline assignment: CDR1 SSHAT and CDR2 FNYEAQ (reference sequence). In nucleotides, the CDR3 is TGTGCTAGCAGCCAAGCCGGGGGGCATGAGCAGTTCTTC. It is translated as CASSQAGGHEQFF.

This clone is a singleton in its sample. V and J are TRBV5-5 and TRBJ1-3; no reliable D call. Germline V gene sequence: CDR1 SGHKS, CDR2 YYEKEE (reference sequence). This CDR3 comprises 16 residues. Trimming removed 0 bases from V and 0 bases from J, with 10 bases in between. The CDR3 spells CASSLAGLYSGNTIYF. The CDR3 nucleotides read TGTGCCAGCAGCTTGGCAGGACTGTACTCTGGAAACACCATATATTTT. Full variable domain (remainder filled in from reference TRBV5-5 and TRBJ1-3): DAGVTQSPTHLIKTRGQQVTLRCSPISGHKSVSWYQQVLGQGPQFIFQYYEKEERGRGNFPDRFSARQFPNYSSELNVNALLLGDSALYLCASSLAGLYSGNTIYFGEGSWLTVV.

This clone was observed a few times. The chain uses TRBV18 and TRBJ1-5; 8 bases are shared with TRBD1. The J segment lost 0 bases and the V segment lost 4 bases, leaving 5 bases of the junction unmatched. CDR1 is KGHSH, CDR2 LQKENI, per germline. The CDR3 is made up of 16 amino acids. CDR3 nucleotide sequence: TGTGCCAGCTCACTATCAACAGGGGGTAGCAATCAGCCCCAGCATTTT. It translates to CASSLSTGGSNQPQHF. Filled out from reference TRBV18 and TRBJ1-5, the complete variable domain reads NAGVMQNPRHLVRRRGQEARLRCSPMKGHSHVYWYRQLPEEGLKFMVYLQKENIIDESGMPKERFSAEFPKEGPSILRIQQVVRGDSAAYFCASSLSTGGSNQPQHFGDGTRLSIL.

V gene TRBV19 combines with J gene TRBJ1-1; TRBD1 matches at 8 bases. CDR1 and CDR2 (germline): LNHDA, SQIVND (reference sequence). With 4 bases clipped from V and 5 bases from J, the junction kept 6 bases outside the gene matches. The length of the CDR3 is 14 residues. The CDR3 sequence is CASSTQGEWTEAFF. CDR3 sequence (DNA): TGTGCCAGTAGTACACAGGGGGAGTGGACTGAAGCTTTCTTT. The full variable domain, its missing parts supplied by reference TRBV19 and TRBJ1-1, is DGGITQSPKYLFRKEGQNVTLSCEQNLNHDAMYWYRQDPGQGLRLIYYSQIVNDFQKGDIAEGYSVSREKKESFPLTVTSAQKNPTAFYLCASSTQGEWTEAFFGQGTRLTVV.

The chain has TRBV10-3 and TRBJ2-1, with a weak D call TRBD1 (5 bases). CDR3 size: 14 residues. V shed 7 bases and J shed 0 bases, with 10 bases lying between them. CDR1 and CDR2 from the germline V gene are ENHRY and SYGVKD. The CDR3 is CAIKDTSSYNEQFF. The CDR3 DNA is TGTGCCATCAAGGACACGAGCTCCTACAATGAGCAGTTCTTC.

This clone occurred once. The chain recombines TRBV19 with TRBJ1-2; 9 bases are shared with TRBD1. The CDR3 contains 16 residues. The junction had 18 bases not matched to a gene; V was cut back by 10 bases and J by 6 bases. The V gene's germline CDR1 is LNHDA and CDR2 SQIVND (reference sequence). DNA of the CDR3: TGTGCCACCAATAACCACCGCACAGGGGGCGTCGATGGCTACACCTTC. It encodes CATNNHRTGGVDGYTF.

The chain employs TRBV7-7 and TRBJ2-1; 13 bases are shared with TRBD2. Looked up from germline, CDR1 is SSHAT and CDR2 is FNYEAQ (reference sequence). With 5 bases clipped from V and 6 bases from J, the junction kept 4 bases outside the gene matches. This CDR3 contains 15 residues. CDR3 DNA sequence: TGTGCCAGCAGCACGGGACTAGCGGGAACCAATGAGCAGTTCTTC. Translation gives CASSTGLAGTNEQFF.

V and J are TRBV5-1 and TRBJ1-3; TRBD1 matches at 7 bases. Germline CDR1 reads SGHRS; CDR2 reads YFSETQ. J gave up 4 bases and V 3 bases, and 7 bases lay outside the gene matches. This CDR3 region has 15 residues. In DNA, the CDR3 is TGCGCCAGCAGCTCAGGAGGACAGGAGGGAAACACCATATATTTT. Its protein is CASSSGGQEGNTIYF. The variable domain in full, completed from reference TRBV5-1 and TRBJ1-3, reads KAGVTQTPRYLIKTRGQQVTLSCSPISGHRSVSWYQQTPGQGLQFLFEYFSETQRNKGNFPGRFSGRQFSNSRSEMNVSTLELGDSALYLCASSSGGQEGNTIYFGEGSWLTVV.

This clone was picked up a small number of times. This rearrangement joins TRBV6-1 to TRBJ2-6; D is perhaps TRBD1 (5 bases). Deletions cut 5 bases from V and 0 bases from J, with 8 bases between. The CDR3 sequence is 15 residues long. CDR1 and CDR2 (germline): MNHNS, SASEGT. The CDR3 DNA is TGTGCCAGCAGTAGACAGAGCTCTGGGGCCAACGTCCTGACTTTC. Translating it yields CASSRQSSGANVLTF.

The chain couples TRBV11-3 to TRBJ2-1; 8 bases align to TRBD2. V shed 4 bases, J shed 6 bases, and the junction held 8 bases outside the gene matches. Germline CDR1 and CDR2: SGHNT and YENEEA. This CDR3 contains 15 residues. CDR3 in amino acids: CASSSSGLEGNEQFF. CDR3 nucleotides: TGTGCCAGCAGCTCATCGGGACTAGAAGGCAATGAGCAGTTCTTC.

This clone has only a few counts. The J gene is TRBJ2-1, the V gene TRBV6-4, with TRBD2 identical over 12 bases. Germline V lookup: CDR1 MRHNA, CDR2 SNTAGT. CDR3 length equals 15 residues. J was trimmed by 9 bases and V by 3 bases; bases with no gene match: 6. This CDR3 reads CASSETSGGGVEQFF. CDR3 nucleotide sequence: TGTGCCAGCAGTGAGACTAGCGGGGGAGGGGTTGAGCAGTTCTTC.

The genes are TRBV30 and TRBJ1-3; 8 positions agree with TRBD1. In germline, CDR1 is GTSNPN, CDR2 SVGIG (reference sequence). The CDR3 has 15 amino acids. Trimming removed 2 bases from V and 3 bases from J; junction bases left unmatched: 6. The CDR3 region is CAWSNPGGDGNTIYF. The CDR3 region has the DNA TGTGCCTGGAGTAACCCAGGGGGCGATGGAAACACCATATATTTT.

V is TRBV5-4 and J is TRBJ1-4, with D tentatively TRBD1 (6 bases). The V end lost 4 bases, the J end lost 2 bases, and 9 bases lay between the germline ends. Per germline, CDR1 SGHNT and CDR2 YYREEE (reference sequence). This CDR3 has 14 residues. This chain's CDR3 is CASSAGATNEKLFF. For the CDR3, the DNA is TGTGCCAGCAGCGCGGGGGCGACTAATGAAAAACTGTTTTTT.

A few counts support this clone. V gene TRBV2 combines with J gene TRBJ1-2, with unresolved D. The CDR3 consists of 15 residues. V dropped 1 base and J dropped 4 bases, with 13 bases sitting between them. Germline CDR1 SNHLY, CDR2 FYNNEI. The DNA of the CDR3 is TGTGCCAGCAGTGAAGTGTCCGAACCCGGCTATGGCTACACCTTC. Protein sequence: CASSEVSEPGYGYTF.